These 22 T cell receptor beta chains share one sample of origin, sequenced in a study of blood T cells in healthy people across ages. Then a second PCR, running about 6 to 12 cycles, was carried out with a sample-barcoded 5' primer and a J-beta primer mix. TCRdb re-analysed the 5' RACE reads in MiXCR, keeping a single row per CDR3 protein. This sample carries around 970,000 distinct CDR3 sequences, about 51% of them seen once, and the ten largest clones take 20% to 25%. Sequencing was carried out using blood. The receptors were gathered from a woman in her sixties in good health.

The V and J genes are TRBV3-1 and TRBJ2-1, with 13 bases identical to TRBD2. Germline V gene data show CDR1 as LGHDT and CDR2 as YNNKEL (reference sequence). Losses at the gene ends were 5 bases for V and 3 bases for J; bases not matched to a gene: 4. CDR3 length equals 16 residues. CDR3 sequence reads: CASSKRTSGSYNEQFF. CDR3 DNA sequence: TGTGCCAGCAGCAAACGGACTAGCGGGAGCTACAATGAGCAGTTCTTC.

The CDR3 region is CASSFLTTRPETQYF. Written as DNA, the CDR3 is TGTGCCAGCAGTTTTCTCACTACTCGTCCGGAGACCCAGTACTTC. The V and J genes are TRBV27 and TRBJ2-5, with D unclear. This CDR3 region has 15 residues. Trimming took off 3 bases at V and 5 bases at J, with 16 bases between the two ends. CDR1 is MNHEY, CDR2 SMNVEV, per germline (reference sequence).

This clonotype appeared once. The chain uses TRBV7-3 and TRBJ2-3; TRBD2 agrees at 7 bases. V lost 1 base and J lost 2; bases outside the gene matches: 3. The CDR3 consists of 15 residues. Germline V gene lookup returns CDR1 SGHTA and CDR2 FQGTGA. Here the CDR3 reads CASSLIGGITDTQYF. CDR3 coding DNA: TGTGCCAGCAGCTTAATCGGGGGGATCACAGATACGCAGTATTTT.

The chain combines TRBV25-1 with TRBJ2-3; no clear D gene. CDR3 length equals 16 residues. Trimming stripped 1 base from V and 3 bases from J, with 14 bases between. Per germline, CDR1 MGHDK and CDR2 SYGVNS. CDR3 residues: CASSESQIYRTDTQYF. The CDR3 bases are TGTGCCAGCAGTGAATCCCAGATATACCGGACAGATACGCAGTATTTT.

The rearrangement links TRBV6-5 to TRBJ2-5, with 8 nucleotides matching TRBD1. The CDR3 is made up of 13 amino acids. After removal of 6 bases from V and 4 bases from J, the junction contained 4 bases not matched to a gene. The germline V gene encodes CDR1 MNHEY and CDR2 SVGAGI. The CDR3 reads CASRDRGGETQYF. The CDR3 nucleotides read TGTGCCAGCAGAGACAGGGGAGGAGAGACCCAGTACTTC.

The rearrangement joins TRBV3-1 to TRBJ2-4, with 11 bases identical to TRBD2. CDR1 and CDR2 from the germline V gene are LGHDT and YNNKEL (reference sequence). Trimming at V came to 2 bases and at J to 13 bases, leaving 13 bases not matched to a gene. This CDR3 has 16 residues. The chain's CDR3 is CASSQTLAGGFNEQYF. The CDR3, as DNA: TGTGCCAGCAGCCAAACTCTAGCGGGAGGATTTAATGAGCAGTACTTC.

This sequence joins TRBV28 and TRBJ2-2; 9 nucleotides align to TRBD1. In germline, CDR1 is MDHEN, CDR2 SYDVKM. V lost 5 bases to trimming and J lost 4 bases; unmatched junction nucleotides: 11. CDR3 length equals 17 residues. The DNA for the CDR3 is TGTGCCAGCAGTCACCGACCGGGACAGGGTTTCACCGGGGAGCTGTTTTTT. It encodes CASSHRPGQGFTGELFF.

The chain is built from TRBV18 and TRBJ2-3; 10 bases are a match to TRBD2. Looked up from germline, CDR1 is KGHSH and CDR2 is LQKENI. The junction had 18 bases not matched to a gene; V was cut back by 6 bases and J by 6 bases. The CDR3 covers 18 residues. The CDR3 spells CASSPGLAEPGLVDTQYF. DNA for the CDR3: TGTGCCAGCTCCCCCGGACTAGCGGAGCCGGGGCTCGTTGATACGCAGTATTTT.

A few counts support this clonotype. V usage is TRBV28 and J usage is TRBJ2-6; possible D gene TRBD1, 6 bases. CDR1 MDHEN and CDR2 SYDVKM come from the germline V gene. This CDR3 comprises 13 residues. V lost 11 bases and J lost 7, with 15 bases in between. CDR3 DNA sequence: TGTGCCTCTTATAAAGGGGGAGCCAACGTCCTGACTTTC. Translated: CASYKGGANVLTF.

There are a few counts of this clonotype. The chain recombines TRBV13 with TRBJ2-7; D uncertain. Per the germline V gene, CDR1 is PRHDT and CDR2 is FYEKMQ (reference sequence). V was clipped by 0 bases and J by 1 base, with 7 bases between them. The CDR3 is 14 amino acids. CDR3 protein: CASSLGMESYEQYF. The DNA of the CDR3 is TGTGCCAGCAGCTTAGGTATGGAGTCCTACGAGCAGTACTTC.

The chain couples TRBV12-3 or TRBV12-4 to TRBJ2-5, with D possibly being TRBD2 (5 bases). The CDR3 has 13 residues. The ends were cut back, 8 bases at V and 4 bases at J, with 14 bases in the middle. The CDR3 DNA reads as TGTGCCAGCGTCGGTTCTAGCTCAGAGACCCAGTACTTC. Amino acids: CASVGSSSETQYF.

V usage is TRBV5-8 and J usage is TRBJ2-7; 9 bases align to TRBD2. Losses at the gene ends were 6 bases for V and 3 bases for J; bases not matched to a gene: 7. There are 14 residues in the CDR3. Germline loops: CDR1 SGHTS, CDR2 YDEGEE. This CDR3 reads CASTPSGTRYEQYF. The CDR3 DNA sequence: TGTGCCAGCACCCCTAGCGGGACTCGCTACGAGCAGTACTTC.

V is TRBV11-3 and J is TRBJ2-5; 9 nucleotides line up with TRBD2. This CDR3 is 15 amino acids long. Germline lookup yields CDR1 SGHNT and CDR2 YENEEA. Germline trimming cut 0 bases from V and 4 bases from J; bases unmatched to any gene: 3. CDR3 residues: CASSLDGSGRETQYF. Written as DNA, the CDR3 is TGTGCCAGCAGCTTAGATGGTAGCGGGAGAGAGACCCAGTACTTC. Complete variable domain (other parts from reference TRBV11-3 and TRBJ2-5): EAGVVQSPRYKIIEKKQPVAFWCNPISGHNTLYWYLQNLGQGPELLIRYENEEAVDDSQLPKDRFSAERLKGVDSTLKIQPAELGDSAVYLCASSLDGSGRETQYFGPGTRLLVL.

Note on this clonotype: This may stem from a read error, because a much larger clone lies one nucleotide away. The rearrangement links TRBV20-1 to TRBJ2-1; TRBD2 is a possible D gene (6 bases). In germline, CDR1 is DFQATT, CDR2 SNEGSKA (reference sequence). CDR3 size: 13 residues. The germline V and J ends were trimmed by 3 bases and 3 bases, with 9 bases remaining between them. CDR3 DNA: TGCAGTGCTAGCGGGAGCCGCTACAATGAGCAGTTCTTC. This encodes CSASGSRYNEQFF.

The rearrangement joins TRBV7-9 to TRBJ2-1; TRBD1 is a possible D gene (5 bases). The CDR3 covers 14 residues. Germline-derived CDR1 and CDR2 are SEHNR and FQNEAQ (reference sequence). With 5 bases removed from V and 6 bases from J, the gap between germline ends came to 14 bases. As DNA, the CDR3 is TGTGCCAGCAGCCCAAACAGGTTGCTCAATGAGCAGTTCTTC. Protein: CASSPNRLLNEQFF. Drawing the rest from reference TRBV7-9 and TRBJ2-1, the complete variable domain is DTGVSQNPRHKITKRGQNVTFRCDPISEHNRLYWYRQTLGQGPEFLTYFQNEAQLEKSRLLSDRFSAERPKGSFSTLEIQRTEQGDSAMYLCASSPNRLLNEQFFGPGTRLTVL.

This clonotype was seen just once. The rearrangement joins TRBV18 to TRBJ1-2; no clear D gene. Germline CDR1 KGHSH, CDR2 LQKENI. Trimming left V 3 bases short and J 6 bases short, with 11 bases between. CDR3 length equals 13 residues. The CDR3 is CASSPRQFNGYTF. CDR3 coding DNA: TGTGCCAGCTCACCTCGCCAGTTTAATGGCTACACCTTC.

This clonotype was counted between two and nine times. This may be a read error, as it is one base from a much larger clone. The chain uses TRBV29-1 and TRBJ2-7; D gene ambiguous. CDR3 length equals 12 residues. Deletions cut 4 bases from V and 1 base from J, with 8 bases between. The germline gives CDR1 SQVTM, CDR2 ANQGSEA. CDR3 in amino acids: CSVVVGSYEQYF. The CDR3 DNA reads TGCAGCGTTGTGGTCGGATCCTACGAGCAGTACTTC.

The chain has TRBV20-1 and TRBJ1-5; D might be TRBD1 (5 bases). The CDR3 extends over 13 amino acids. CDR1 and CDR2 from the germline V gene are DFQATT and SNEGSKA (reference sequence). V gave up 8 bases and J gave up 7 bases, with 18 bases separating them. The CDR3 sequence is CSPYAGEGQPQHF. The CDR3, as DNA: TGCAGTCCATATGCGGGGGAGGGACAGCCCCAGCATTTT.

The genes are TRBV2 and TRBJ2-5, with 11 bases identical to TRBD2. There are 15 residues in the CDR3. Per the germline V gene, CDR1 is SNHLY and CDR2 is FYNNEI. The ends lost 4 bases at V and 0 bases at J; junction bases unmatched: 1. This chain's CDR3 is CASSGLAGNQETQYF. In DNA, the CDR3 is TGTGCCAGCAGTGGACTAGCGGGAAACCAAGAGACCCAGTACTTC.

This clonotype was observed a handful of times. The V and J genes are TRBV7-8 and TRBJ2-7, with D perhaps matching TRBD2 (6 bases). Germline loops: CDR1 SGHVS, CDR2 FQNEAQ. Trimming removed 2 bases from V and 6 bases from J, with 14 bases in between. This CDR3 comprises 14 residues. The CDR3 nucleotides are TGTGCCAGCAGCTTAATTGGGAGGAGCGGCGAGCAGTACTTC. This encodes CASSLIGRSGEQYF.

The J gene is TRBJ2-3, the V gene TRBV4-2; TRBD2 matches 8 bases. The CDR3 runs to 16 residues. The V and J ends lost 4 bases and 3 bases, in that order; junction bases with no gene match: 9. The germline V gene encodes CDR1 LGHNA and CDR2 YNFKEQ. CDR3 in DNA: TGTGCCAGCAGCCTTACTCCCGGGGGGGCGACAGATACGCAGTATTTT. Translated: CASSLTPGGATDTQYF.

The count of this clonotype is one. DNA for the CDR3: TGCAGTGCTAGAGGAGACAGGTCTGGCTTGGACGAGCAGTACTTC. It is translated as CSARGDRSGLDEQYF. J is TRBJ2-7 and V is TRBV20-1; perhaps TRBD1 as D (6 bases). V lost 1 base and J lost 5, with 18 bases in between. The CDR3 is 15 residues long. CDR1 is DFQATT, CDR2 SNEGSKA, per germline (reference sequence).